Many counts were recorded for the clone carrying this T cell receptor (beta chain). What it recognizes is unknown. The CDR3 covers 13 residues. Germline values: CDR1 SNHLY, CDR2 FYNNEI. V lost 7 bases to trimming and J lost 5 bases, with 14 bases between them. A NOSPECS grade of at least 4, a Clinical Activity Score of at least 3 and duration under 3 months were recorded in ophthalmopathy patients. Uncontrolled infection, other autoimmune disease, pregnancy and lactation each barred patients from inclusion. PBMCs stemmed from around 10 ml fresh peripheral blood. The data were obtained in a study of T cells in Graves' hyperthyroidism and ophthalmopathy. General study points: Most thyroid clonotypes with frequency above 0.001 were detected in blood.

TCR beta CDR3 regions were amplified from RNA transcripts. With the HTBI primer set, the TCR CDR3 went through a first round of RT-PCR. Each CDR3 protein gets one entry after TCRdb re-called the multiplex PCR reads with MiXCR. The sample lists about 410,000 distinct CDR3 sequences; roughly 15% were seen once. The source material was blood. The sequence was obtained from a man aged 18 to 30 with Graves' ophthalmopathy. The chain joins TRBV2 to TRBJ2-5; D is perhaps TRBD1 or TRBD2 (6 bases each). CDR3 amino acids: CASKWGDKETQYF. The CDR3, as DNA: TGTGCCAGCAAATGGGGGGACAAGGAGACCCAGTACTTC.